The T cell receptor (beta chain) under discussion was sequenced for a study of CD8 T cells in Susac syndrome. About 0.5 to 1 ug RNA was reverse transcribed with random hexamers. Multiplex immunoSEQ PCR targeted 54 Vbeta and 13 Jbeta TCR beta segments. TCRdb re-called the immunoSEQ multiplex PCR reads through MiXCR, storing one row per CDR3 protein. The repertoire holds approximately 230,000 distinct CDR3 sequences, with about 94% as singletons. This CDR3 region has 16 residues. Germline assignment: CDR1 SGHDT and CDR2 YYEEEE. V was trimmed by 4 bases and J by 2 bases, leaving 17 bases between them. CD8+ and CD4+ T cells circulating in blood were sequenced for TCR beta. The study used treatment-naive patients who had stable or active relapsing-remitting disease as multiple sclerosis controls.

The chain links TRBV5-6 to TRBJ2-3; D may be TRBD1 (5 bases). Sequenced material: CD4+ T cells from PBMCs. This receptor was obtained from a human donor with multiple sclerosis. CDR3 sequence reads: CASSGARLTYTDTQYF. CDR3 nucleotides: TGTGCCAGCAGCGGGGCGCGTCTTACCTACACAGATACGCAGTATTTT.